This T cell receptor (beta chain) came from a study of PD-L1 blockade in urothelial cancer. Time point meaning: pretreatment peripheral blood. Germline V CDR1 and CDR2: LNHDA, SQIVND (reference sequence). The CDR3 is made up of 15 amino acids. V was pared by 3 bases and J by 3 bases, with 7 bases of the junction left unmatched. Assay: immunoSEQ multiplex PCR; the TCRdb copy retains only in-frame clones and omits some. The table has approximately 48,000 clones, around 90% seen once. The J gene is TRBJ2-7, the V gene TRBV19, with TRBD2 identical over 8 bases. This TCR was sampled from a woman aged 55 to 70 with urothelial cancer. Specimen: PBMCs, collected around atezolizumab (anti-PD-L1) treatment. CDR3 sequence: CASSIGGTSVYEQYF. DNA for the CDR3: TGTGCCAGTAGTATCGGTGGGACTAGTGTCTACGAGCAGTACTTC.